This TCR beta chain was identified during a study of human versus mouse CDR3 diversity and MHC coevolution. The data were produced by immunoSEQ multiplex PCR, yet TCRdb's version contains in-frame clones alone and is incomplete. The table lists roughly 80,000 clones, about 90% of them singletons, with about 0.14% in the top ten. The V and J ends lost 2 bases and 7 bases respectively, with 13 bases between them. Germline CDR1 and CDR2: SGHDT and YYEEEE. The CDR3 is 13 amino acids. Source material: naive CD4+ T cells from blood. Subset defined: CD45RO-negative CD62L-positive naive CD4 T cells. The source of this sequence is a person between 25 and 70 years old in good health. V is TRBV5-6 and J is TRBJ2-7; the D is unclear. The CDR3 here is CASSFYINGEQYF. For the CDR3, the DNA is TGTGCCAGCAGCTTCTACATAAACGGGGAGCAGTACTTC.